This T cell receptor (beta chain) was identified in a study of T-cell reconstitution after alpha-beta-depleted transplantation in children. TCRbeta library construction was performed incorporating unique molecular identifiers. MiXCR, applied by TCRdb to the PCR reads, yields one record per CDR3 protein. The sample carries hundreds of thousands of distinct CDR3 sequences, more than 10% recorded once. In germline, CDR1 is LNHDA, CDR2 SQIVND (reference sequence). Trimming at V came to 4 bases and at J to 5 bases, leaving 7 bases not matched to a gene. This CDR3 is built from 15 residues. V and J are TRBV19 and TRBJ2-3, with 9 bases identical to TRBD2. The starting material was PBMCs from the stem cell graft donor, obtained from the stem cell graft. The clonotype comes from a human donor who donated a stem cell graft to a child with acute lymphoblastic leukemia. CDR3 sequence reads: CASSKWAAGGDTQYF. CDR3 DNA sequence: TGTGCCAGTAGTAAATGGGCAGCGGGAGGAGATACGCAGTATTTT.